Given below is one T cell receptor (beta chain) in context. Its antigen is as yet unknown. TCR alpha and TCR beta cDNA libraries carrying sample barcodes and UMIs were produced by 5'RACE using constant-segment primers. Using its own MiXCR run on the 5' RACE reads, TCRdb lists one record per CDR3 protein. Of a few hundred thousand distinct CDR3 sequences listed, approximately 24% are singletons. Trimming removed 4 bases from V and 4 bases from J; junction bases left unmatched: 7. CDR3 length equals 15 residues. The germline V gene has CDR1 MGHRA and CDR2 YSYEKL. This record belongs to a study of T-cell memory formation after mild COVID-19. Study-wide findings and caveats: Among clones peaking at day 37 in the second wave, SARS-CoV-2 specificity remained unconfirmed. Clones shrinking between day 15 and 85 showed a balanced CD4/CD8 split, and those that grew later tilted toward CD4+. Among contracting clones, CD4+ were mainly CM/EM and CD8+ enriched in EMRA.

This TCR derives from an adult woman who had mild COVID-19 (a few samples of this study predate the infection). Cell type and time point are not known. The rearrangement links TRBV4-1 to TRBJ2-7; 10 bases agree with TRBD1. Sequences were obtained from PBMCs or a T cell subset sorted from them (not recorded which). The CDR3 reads CASSLSRTGGYEQYF. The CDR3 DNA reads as TGCGCCAGCAGCCTGAGTCGGACAGGGGGGTACGAGCAGTACTTC.